This paragraph reports one T cell receptor beta chain. This entry is derived from a study of blood T cell repertoires in COVID-19. Study background: From the United States, Italy and Spain came samples of acute and convalescent COVID-19.

As handled by the study authors: Amplification with reference gene primers provided the estimates of nucleated cell counts. The assay was immunoSEQ multiplex PCR, and TCRdb's table has in-frame clones only and misses some. From that table come the V and J calls and clone size; the DNA was used to work out D and trimming. The data hold 90,000 to 150,000 clones, with about four fifths observed a single time. The germline V gene has CDR1 SGHDT and CDR2 YYEEEE. V lost 2 bases, J lost 5 bases, and 1 base stayed unmatched. The CDR3 contains 13 residues. This receptor was taken from a human donor in a cohort sampled during active COVID-19. Sequencing was carried out using peripheral blood. The rearrangement uses TRBV5-6 and TRBJ2-4, with 7 bases identical to TRBD2. CDR3 sequence: CASSFAGENIQYF. Here the CDR3 DNA reads TGTGCCAGCAGCTTCGCGGGAGAAAACATTCAGTACTTC.